Shown below are 4 T cell receptor beta chains from a single sample sequenced in a study of beta chain features in type 1 diabetes. Expressed TCRB transcripts were sequenced because the entire RNA isolate underwent reverse transcription. Only in-frame clones appear in the TCRdb table, and some are missing; sequencing was by immunoSEQ multiplex PCR. Here the sample spans approximately 380,000 clones, about 14% being singletons. The sequencing input was naive CD4+ T cells from blood. The source is a woman between 18 and 30 years old in good health.

CDR3 bases: TGTGCCAGCTCGGCACTAGCGGAGACCACAGATACGCAGTATTTT. Amino acids: CASSALAETTDTQYF. V gene TRBV18 combines with J gene TRBJ2-3; 8 bases map to TRBD2. With V trimmed by 6 bases and J by 2 bases, 7 bases remained unmatched. The V gene's germline CDR1 is KGHSH and CDR2 LQKENI. CDR3 size: 15 residues.

As to this clone: The sample carries other DNA sequences with the same CDR3. The rearrangement joins TRBV7-9 to TRBJ2-3; D remains unclear. V was shortened by 2 bases and J by 2 bases, with 5 bases between the two germline ends. The germline V gene encodes CDR1 SEHNR and CDR2 FQNEAQ (reference sequence). This CDR3 is built from 13 residues. The DNA of the CDR3 is TGTGCCAGCAGCTTAAGCTCCACAGATACGCAGTATTTT. Amino acids: CASSLSSTDTQYF.

The rearrangement uses TRBV30 and TRBJ2-1; 8 nucleotides agree with TRBD1. Germline V lookup: CDR1 GTSNPN, CDR2 SVGIG (reference sequence). V trimming: 2 bases; J trimming: 0 bases; junction bases outside the gene matches: 6. The length of the CDR3 is 16 residues. The CDR3 nucleotides read TGTGCCTGGAGTACGGGACAGGCCTACTCCTACAATGAGCAGTTCTTC. Encoded protein: CAWSTGQAYSYNEQFF.

The J gene is TRBJ2-3, the V gene TRBV11-2; tentatively, D is TRBD2 (5 bases). Trimming shortened V by 3 bases and J by 0 bases, and 16 bases separated the two germline ends. CDR1 and CDR2 from the germline V gene are SGHAT and FQNNGV. CDR3 length: 17 amino acids. The CDR3 coding sequence is TGTGCCAGCAGCTTGACAATTGCGGGCCCGAGCACAGATACGCAGTATTTT. Amino acid sequence: CASSLTIAGPSTDTQYF.